The TCR beta chain described here comes from a study of technical replicates of blood from several donors. Assay: immunoSEQ multiplex PCR; the TCRdb copy retains only in-frame clones and omits some. In the table there are about 50,000 clones, 92% of which are singletons. The sample comprised PBMCs. The clonotype originates from a human donor in good health. Some clones in this sample may be carry-over from other donors' samples.

CDR3 protein: CASSFLQGPYNEQFF. The CDR3 bases are TGTGCCAGCAGCTTCCTACAGGGGCCCTACAATGAGCAGTTCTTC. The chain links TRBV7-2 to TRBJ2-1; 7 bases match TRBD1. With V trimmed by 3 bases and J by 2 bases, 4 bases remained unmatched. CDR1 SGHTA and CDR2 FQGNSA come from the germline V gene. This CDR3 is built from 15 residues.